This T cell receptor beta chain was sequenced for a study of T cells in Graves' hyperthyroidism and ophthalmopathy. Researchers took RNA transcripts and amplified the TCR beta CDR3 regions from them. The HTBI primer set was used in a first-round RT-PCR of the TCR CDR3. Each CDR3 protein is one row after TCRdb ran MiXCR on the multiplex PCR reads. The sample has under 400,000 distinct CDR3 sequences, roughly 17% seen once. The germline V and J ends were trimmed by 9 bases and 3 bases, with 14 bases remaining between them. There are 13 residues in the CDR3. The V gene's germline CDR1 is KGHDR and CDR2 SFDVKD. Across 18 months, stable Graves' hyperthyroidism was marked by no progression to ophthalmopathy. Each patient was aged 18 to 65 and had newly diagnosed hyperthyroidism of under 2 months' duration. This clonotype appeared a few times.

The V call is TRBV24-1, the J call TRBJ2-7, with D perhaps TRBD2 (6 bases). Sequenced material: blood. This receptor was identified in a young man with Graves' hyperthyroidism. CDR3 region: CATARAGGYEQYF. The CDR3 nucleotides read TGTGCCACCGCAAGAGCCGGGGGCTACGAGCAGTACTTC.